Below, 10 T cell receptor beta chains from the same sample are listed, as sequenced in a study of T cell responses to AZD1222 COVID-19 vaccine. Generated by immunoSEQ multiplex PCR, the TCRdb table keeps only in-frame clones and is missing some. The table includes around 120,000 clones, about 82% detected once. The sample in question was peripheral blood, obtained 28 days after the second AZD1222 dose. All receptors derive from an adult who received the AZD1222 COVID-19 vaccine.

This chain connects TRBV18 to TRBJ1-1, with 10 bases fitting TRBD1. After removal of 4 bases from V and 1 base from J, the junction contained 12 bases not matched to a gene. The CDR3 totals 18 residues. Germline loops: CDR1 KGHSH, CDR2 LQKENI. CDR3 nucleotide sequence: TGTGCCAGCTCACTCAATCCGGGACAGGGGAATGGGAACACTGAAGCTTTCTTT. Residues: CASSLNPGQGNGNTEAFF.

This chain links TRBV18 with TRBJ1-2, with a tentative D call TRBD1 (6 bases). This CDR3 region has 13 residues. Germline lookup yields CDR1 KGHSH and CDR2 LQKENI. V lost 3 bases and J lost 6, with 11 bases in between. The CDR3 is CASSPGQTDGYTF. CDR3 coding DNA: TGTGCCAGCTCACCCGGACAGACTGATGGCTACACCTTC.

This clone was seen a few times. The J gene is TRBJ1-1, the V gene TRBV7-9, with D hard to call. The CDR3 has 13 residues. The germline gives CDR1 SEHNR, CDR2 FQNEAQ (reference sequence). Trimming took off 1 base at V and 8 bases at J, with 11 bases between the two ends. Here the CDR3 reads CASSLESGSEAFF. The CDR3 bases are TGTGCCAGCAGCTTAGAGTCGGGCTCAGAAGCTTTCTTT.

The rearrangement joins TRBV4-3 to TRBJ1-3, with D perhaps matching TRBD1 (6 bases). Germline CDR1 and CDR2: LGHNA and YSLEER. CDR3 size: 15 residues. V gave up 5 bases and J gave up 4 bases, with 15 bases separating them. CDR3 in DNA: TGCGCCAGCAGCGCGAGCACAGGGTCGGGAAACACCATATATTTT. It encodes CASSASTGSGNTIYF.

The rearrangement joins TRBV10-3 to TRBJ2-7; D could derive from TRBD1 or TRBD2 (7 bases each). V was pared by 0 bases and J by 3 bases, with 18 bases between. Germline loops: CDR1 ENHRY, CDR2 SYGVKD. The CDR3 loop spans 17 amino acids. DNA for the CDR3: TGTGCCATCAGTGAGTCGAGGGGGGGGACAGCGAGCTACGAGCAGTACTTC. It codes for CAISESRGGTASYEQYF.

V and J are TRBV19 and TRBJ1-4; 10 bases align to TRBD1. Germline CDR1 and CDR2: LNHDA and SQIVND (reference sequence). This CDR3 spans 15 amino acids. The ends lost 6 bases at V and 8 bases at J; junction bases unmatched: 9. CDR3 amino acids: CASSPAGTGAEKLFF. The CDR3 nucleotides are TGTGCCAGTAGCCCTGCCGGGACAGGGGCGGAAAAACTGTTTTTT.

A single count supports this clone. V is TRBV19 and J is TRBJ2-7; D possibly corresponds to TRBD2 (6 bases). V gave up 5 bases and J gave up 2 bases, with 22 bases separating them. Germline V gene data show CDR1 as LNHDA and CDR2 as SQIVND (reference sequence). The CDR3 totals 17 residues. The CDR3 spells CASSSVVRDSIAYEQYF. CDR3 nucleotide sequence: TGTGCCAGTAGTTCCGTGGTCCGGGACTCGATTGCCTACGAGCAGTACTTC.

This chain uses TRBV5-4 with TRBJ2-7; 8 bases agree with TRBD2. V trimming: 6 bases; J trimming: 12 bases; junction bases outside the gene matches: 14. Germline-derived CDR1 and CDR2 are SGHNT and YYREEE (reference sequence). This CDR3 is built from 13 residues. The CDR3 DNA reads as TGTGCCAGCACCTCAAGCGGGAGTCCCTTCTCGTACTTC. As protein: CASTSSGSPFSYF.

The chain couples TRBV6-5 to TRBJ2-4, with D possibly being TRBD1 or TRBD2 (5 bases each). Germline V gene data show CDR1 as MNHEY and CDR2 as SVGAGI. V was trimmed by 4 bases and J by 10 bases, leaving 14 bases between them. CDR3 length: 13 residues. DNA for the CDR3: TGTGCCAGCAGTTCCCACACTTGGGGGATTCAGTACTTC. It encodes CASSSHTWGIQYF.

This chain joins TRBV5-1 and TRBJ2-1; tentatively, D is TRBD1 (6 bases). Germline V gene data show CDR1 as SGHRS and CDR2 as YFSETQ. Trimming stripped 4 bases from V and 0 bases from J, with 14 bases between. There are 16 residues in the CDR3. CDR3 in amino acids: CASSSTGYSSYNEQFF. The CDR3 DNA is TGCGCCAGCAGCAGCACAGGGTACAGCTCCTACAATGAGCAGTTCTTC.